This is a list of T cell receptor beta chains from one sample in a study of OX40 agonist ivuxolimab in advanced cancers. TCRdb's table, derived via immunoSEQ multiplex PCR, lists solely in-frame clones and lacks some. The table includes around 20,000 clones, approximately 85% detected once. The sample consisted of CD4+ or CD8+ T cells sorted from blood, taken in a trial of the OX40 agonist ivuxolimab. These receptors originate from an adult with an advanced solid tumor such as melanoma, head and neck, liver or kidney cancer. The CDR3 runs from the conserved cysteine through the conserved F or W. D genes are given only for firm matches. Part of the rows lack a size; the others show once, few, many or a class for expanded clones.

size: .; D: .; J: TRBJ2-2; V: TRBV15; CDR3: CATRPEETGELFF; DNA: TGTGCCACGAGACCCGAAGAAACCGGGGAGCTGTTTTTT
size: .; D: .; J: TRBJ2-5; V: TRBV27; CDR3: CASTQETQYF; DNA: TGTGCCAGCACACAAGAGACCCAGTACTTC
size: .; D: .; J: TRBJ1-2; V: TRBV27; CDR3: CASSLRANYGYTF; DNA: TGTGCCAGCAGTCTAAGGGCTAACTATGGCTACACCTTC
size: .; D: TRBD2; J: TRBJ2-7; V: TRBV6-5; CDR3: CVAGGYEQYF; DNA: TGTGTTGCGGGGGGATACGAGCAGTACTTC
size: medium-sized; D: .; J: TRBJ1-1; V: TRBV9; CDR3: CASSLGLGTEAFF; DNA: TGTGCCAGCAGCCTGGGACTGGGCACTGAAGCTTTCTTT
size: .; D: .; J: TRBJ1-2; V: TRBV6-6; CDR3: CASSYSGTHYGYTF; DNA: TGTGCCAGCAGTTATTCCGGGACGCACTATGGCTACACCTTC
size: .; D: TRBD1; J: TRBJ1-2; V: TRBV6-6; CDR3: CASRLYQGAFGYTF; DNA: TGTGCCAGCAGGTTATATCAGGGGGCCTTTGGCTACACCTTC
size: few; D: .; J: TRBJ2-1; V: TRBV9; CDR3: CASSEQTGSSYNEQFF; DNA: TGTGCCAGCAGCGAACAGACTGGGAGCTCCTACAATGAGCAGTTCTTC
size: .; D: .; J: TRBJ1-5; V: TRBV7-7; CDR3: CASSRLSSQYCNQPQHF; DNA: TGTGCCAGCAGCCGACTTTCCTCCCAGTACTGCAATCAGCCCCAGCATTTT
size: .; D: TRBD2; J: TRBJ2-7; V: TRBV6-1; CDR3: CASSDGGGGEGYEQYF; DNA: TGTGCCAGCAGTGATGGCGGGGGAGGGGAAGGCTACGAGCAGTACTTC
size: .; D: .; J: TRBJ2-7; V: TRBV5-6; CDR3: CASSFQDAYEQYF; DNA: TGTGCCAGCAGCTTTCAGGACGCCTACGAGCAGTACTTC
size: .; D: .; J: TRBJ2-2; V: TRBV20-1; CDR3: CSVPRTGELFF; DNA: TGCAGTGTCCCCAGAACCGGGGAGCTGTTTTTT
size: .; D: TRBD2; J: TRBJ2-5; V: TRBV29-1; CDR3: CSVAGTSGGWETQYF; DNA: TGCAGCGTTGCCGGGACTAGCGGGGGGTGGGAGACCCAGTACTTC
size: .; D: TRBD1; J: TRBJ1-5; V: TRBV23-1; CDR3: CASSQMGQGDQPQHF; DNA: TGCGCCAGCAGTCAAATGGGACAGGGGGATCAGCCCCAGCATTTT
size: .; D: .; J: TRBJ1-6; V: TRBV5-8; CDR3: CASVETQSSYNSPLHF; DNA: TGTGCCAGCGTGGAGACTCAGAGCTCCTATAATTCACCCCTCCACTTT
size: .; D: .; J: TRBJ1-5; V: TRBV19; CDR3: CASSWSSGAQPQHF; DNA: TGTGCCAGTAGTTGGTCGTCAGGGGCTCAGCCCCAGCATTTT
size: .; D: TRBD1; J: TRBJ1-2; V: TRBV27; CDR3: CASSTTGGDGYTF; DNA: TGTGCCAGCAGCACGACAGGGGGCGATGGCTACACCTTC